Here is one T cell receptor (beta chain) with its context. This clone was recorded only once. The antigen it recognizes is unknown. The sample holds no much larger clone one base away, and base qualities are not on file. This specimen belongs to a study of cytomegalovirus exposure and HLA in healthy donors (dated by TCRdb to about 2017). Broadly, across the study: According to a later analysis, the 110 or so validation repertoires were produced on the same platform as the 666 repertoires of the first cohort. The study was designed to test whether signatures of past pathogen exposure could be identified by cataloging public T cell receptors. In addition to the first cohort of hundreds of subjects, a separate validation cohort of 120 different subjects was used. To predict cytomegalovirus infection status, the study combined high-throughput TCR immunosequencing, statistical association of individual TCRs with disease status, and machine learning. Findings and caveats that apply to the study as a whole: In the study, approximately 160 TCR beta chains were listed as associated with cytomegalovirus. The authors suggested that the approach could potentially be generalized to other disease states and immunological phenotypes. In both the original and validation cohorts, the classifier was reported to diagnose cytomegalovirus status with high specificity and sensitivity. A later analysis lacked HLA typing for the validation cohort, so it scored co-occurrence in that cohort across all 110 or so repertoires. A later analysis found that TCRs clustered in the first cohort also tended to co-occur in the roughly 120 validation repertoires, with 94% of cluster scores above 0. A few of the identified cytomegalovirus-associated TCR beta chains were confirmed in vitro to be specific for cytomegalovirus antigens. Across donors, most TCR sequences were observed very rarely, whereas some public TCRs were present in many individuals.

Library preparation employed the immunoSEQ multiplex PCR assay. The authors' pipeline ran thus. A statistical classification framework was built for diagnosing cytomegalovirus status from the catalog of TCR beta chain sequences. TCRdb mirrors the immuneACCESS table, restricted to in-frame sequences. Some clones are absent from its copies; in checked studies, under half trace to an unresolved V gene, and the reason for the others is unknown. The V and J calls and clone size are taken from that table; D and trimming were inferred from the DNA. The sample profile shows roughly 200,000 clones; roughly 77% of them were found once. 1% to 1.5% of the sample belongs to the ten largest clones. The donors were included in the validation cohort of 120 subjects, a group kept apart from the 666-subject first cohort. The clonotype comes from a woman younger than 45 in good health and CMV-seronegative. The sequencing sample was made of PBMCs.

Read as DNA, the sequence is TGCGCCAGCAGCGGACAACCAATAGCTCGCGAGACCCAGTACTTC. It translates as CASSGQPIARETQYF. Recombination linked TRBV5-1 to TRBJ2-5; TRBD1 could be the D gene, as 5 bases match. The CDR3 starts with the cysteine, ends with the phenylalanine, and has 15 residues. The kept DNA is CDR3 alone, 45 bases in frame from the first base. V was cut back by 4 bases and J by 5 bases, leaving a gap of 18 bases between them. CDR1 and CDR2 (SGHRS, YFSETQ) derive from the germline V gene. When the CDR3 is completed using the reference TRBV5-1 and TRBJ2-5 genes on either side, the full variable domain is KAGVTQTPRYLIKTRGQQVTLSCSPISGHRSVSWYQQTPGQGLQFLFEYFSETQRNKGNFPGRFSGRQFSNSRSEMNVSTLELGDSALYLCASSGQPIARETQYFGPGTRLLVL.